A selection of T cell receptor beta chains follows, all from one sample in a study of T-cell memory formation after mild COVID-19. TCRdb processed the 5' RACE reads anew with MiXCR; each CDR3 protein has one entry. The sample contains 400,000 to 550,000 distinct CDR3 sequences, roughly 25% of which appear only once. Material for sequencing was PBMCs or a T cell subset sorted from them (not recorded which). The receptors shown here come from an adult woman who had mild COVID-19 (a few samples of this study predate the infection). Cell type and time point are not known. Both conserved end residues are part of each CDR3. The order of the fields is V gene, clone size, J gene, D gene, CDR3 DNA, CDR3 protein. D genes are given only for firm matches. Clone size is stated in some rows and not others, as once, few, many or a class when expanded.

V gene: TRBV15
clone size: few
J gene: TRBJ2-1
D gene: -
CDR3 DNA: TGTGCCACCGGGGCAGGATCTTACAATGAGCAGTTCTTC
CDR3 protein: CATGAGSYNEQFF

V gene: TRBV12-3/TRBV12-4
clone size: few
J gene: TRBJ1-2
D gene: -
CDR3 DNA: TGTGCCAGCAGTCTCCGTATAGGGAACGATGGCTACACCTTC
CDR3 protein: CASSLRIGNDGYTF

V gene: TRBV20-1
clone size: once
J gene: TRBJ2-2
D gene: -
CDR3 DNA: TGCAGTGCTAGCAAGGGGGGGGGTACCGGGGAGCTGTTTTTT
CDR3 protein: CSASKGGGTGELFF

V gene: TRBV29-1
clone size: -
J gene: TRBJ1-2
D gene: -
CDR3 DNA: TGCAGCGTTGAAGATGGGCTAACAGGGAACTATGGCTACACCTTC
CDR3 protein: CSVEDGLTGNYGYTF

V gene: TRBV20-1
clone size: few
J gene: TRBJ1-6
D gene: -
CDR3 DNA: TGCAGTGCTAGAGATCGGGCGTCGTATAATTCACCCCTCCACTTT
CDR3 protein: CSARDRASYNSPLHF

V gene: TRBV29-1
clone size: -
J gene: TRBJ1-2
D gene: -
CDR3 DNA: TGCAGCGTTGTCGCGAGACTCGGTGGCTACACCTTC
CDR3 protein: CSVVARLGGYTF

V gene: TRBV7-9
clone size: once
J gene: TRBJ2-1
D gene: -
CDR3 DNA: TGTGCCAGCAGCCCGGCCCCTGCAGGGAAAAATGAGCAGTTCTTC
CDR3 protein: CASSPAPAGKNEQFF

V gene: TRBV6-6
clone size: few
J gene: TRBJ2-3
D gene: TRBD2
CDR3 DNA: TGTGCCAGCAGTTACTCGCGGGGGGCGGGCACAGATACGCAGTATTTT
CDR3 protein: CASSYSRGAGTDTQYF

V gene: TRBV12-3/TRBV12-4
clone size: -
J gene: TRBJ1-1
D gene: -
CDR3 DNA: TGTGCCAGCGCCCGAAGCGGGGGGGCCCTTTCAAGCAGAGGCACTGAAGCTTTCTTT
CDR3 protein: CASARSGGALSSRGTEAFF

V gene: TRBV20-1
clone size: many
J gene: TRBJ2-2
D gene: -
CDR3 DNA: TGCAGTGCCTCAACGCCGGGGACCGGGGAGCTGTTTTTT
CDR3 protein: CSASTPGTGELFF

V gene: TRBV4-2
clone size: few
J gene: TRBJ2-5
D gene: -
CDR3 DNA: TGTGCCAGCAGCCAAGACGCTAATAAAATCGGGGAGACCCAGTACTTC
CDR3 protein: CASSQDANKIGETQYF

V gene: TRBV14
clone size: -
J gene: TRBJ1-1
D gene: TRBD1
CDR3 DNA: TGTGCCAGCAGCCGGACAGGGAGAACTGAAGCTTTCTTT
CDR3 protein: CASSRTGRTEAFF

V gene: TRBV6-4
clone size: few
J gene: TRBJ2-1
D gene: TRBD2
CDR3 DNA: TGTGCCAGTAGCGGGGGGGGTTTCAATGAGCAGTTCTTC
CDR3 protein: CASSGGGFNEQFF

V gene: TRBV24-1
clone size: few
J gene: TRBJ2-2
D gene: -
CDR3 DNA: TGTGCCACCAGTGAGTTCGCGAACACCGGGGAGCTGTTTTTT
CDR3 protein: CATSEFANTGELFF

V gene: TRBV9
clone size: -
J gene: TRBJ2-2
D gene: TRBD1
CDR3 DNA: TGTGCCAGCAGCTACTATCCGGGACAGGGGGCCACCGGGGAGCTGTTTTTT
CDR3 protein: CASSYYPGQGATGELFF

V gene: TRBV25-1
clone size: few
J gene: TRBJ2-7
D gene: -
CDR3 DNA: TGTGCCAGCAGTGGGCGACAGGCCCACGAGCAGTACTTC
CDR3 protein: CASSGRQAHEQYF

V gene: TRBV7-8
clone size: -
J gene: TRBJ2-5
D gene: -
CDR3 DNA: TGTGCCAGCAGCTTACGCCCCTGGGAGACCCAGTACTTC
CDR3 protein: CASSLRPWETQYF

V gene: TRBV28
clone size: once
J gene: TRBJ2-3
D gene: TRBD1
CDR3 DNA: TGTGCCAGCAGTTTTCGGGGACAGGGGTATAGCGGCACAGATACGCAGTATTTT
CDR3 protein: CASSFRGQGYSGTDTQYF

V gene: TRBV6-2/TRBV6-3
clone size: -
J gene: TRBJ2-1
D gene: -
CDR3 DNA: TGTGCCAGCAGTTATGGCAGGGCGGGTGACAATGAGCAGTTCTTC
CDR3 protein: CASSYGRAGDNEQFF

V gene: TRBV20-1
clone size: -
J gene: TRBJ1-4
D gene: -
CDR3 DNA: TGCAGTGCTAGAGGGGGGAATGAAAAACTGTTTTTT
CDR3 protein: CSARGGNEKLFF

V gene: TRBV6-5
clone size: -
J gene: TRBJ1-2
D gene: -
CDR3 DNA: TGTGCCAGCAGGGGGGCAGGGTTCTCTAACTATGGCTACACCTTC
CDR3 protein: CASRGAGFSNYGYTF

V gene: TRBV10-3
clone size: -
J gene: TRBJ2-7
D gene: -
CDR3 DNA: TGTGCCATCGCCGGAAAGGGAGCCTCCTACGAGCAGTACTTC
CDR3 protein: CAIAGKGASYEQYF

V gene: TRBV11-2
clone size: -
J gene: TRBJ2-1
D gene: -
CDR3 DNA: TGTGCCAGCAGCTTATTCCCCGAATCCCCGAATGAGCAGTTCTTC
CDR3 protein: CASSLFPESPNEQFF

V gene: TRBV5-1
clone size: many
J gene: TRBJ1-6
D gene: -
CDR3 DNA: TGCGCCAGCAGCTTGGCCTACGGTAATTCACCCCTCCACTTT
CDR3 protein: CASSLAYGNSPLHF

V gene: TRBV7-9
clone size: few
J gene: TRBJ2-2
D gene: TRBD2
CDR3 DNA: TGTGCCAGCAGCCCCCTAGCGGGAGTTGGCACCGGGGAGCTGTTTTTT
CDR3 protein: CASSPLAGVGTGELFF

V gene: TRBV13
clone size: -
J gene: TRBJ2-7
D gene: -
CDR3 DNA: TGTGCCAGCAGCTCTAACAGGCAATCTACCTACGAGCAGTACTTC
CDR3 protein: CASSSNRQSTYEQYF

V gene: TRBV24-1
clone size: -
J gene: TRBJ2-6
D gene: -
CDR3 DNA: TGTGCCACCAGTGTGGGGAGCTCTGGGGCCAACGTCCTGACTTTC
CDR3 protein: CATSVGSSGANVLTF

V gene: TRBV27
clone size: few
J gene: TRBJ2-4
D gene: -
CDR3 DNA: TGTGCCAGCAGTCCGAGCCTAGCCAAAAACATTCAGTACTTC
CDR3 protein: CASSPSLAKNIQYF

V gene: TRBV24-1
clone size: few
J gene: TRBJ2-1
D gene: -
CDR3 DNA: TGTGCCACCAGTGATTCTCAGCGGACCATGAACAATGAGCAGTTCTTC
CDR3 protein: CATSDSQRTMNNEQFF

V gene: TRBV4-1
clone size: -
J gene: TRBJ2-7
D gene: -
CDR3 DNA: TGCGCCAGCAGCCAAGTGGTCAGGGGCGAGCAGTACTTC
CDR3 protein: CASSQVVRGEQYF

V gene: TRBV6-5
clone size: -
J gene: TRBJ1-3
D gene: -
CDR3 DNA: TGTGCCAGCAAGAATCGGGTTCCTGGAAACACCATATATTTT
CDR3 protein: CASKNRVPGNTIYF

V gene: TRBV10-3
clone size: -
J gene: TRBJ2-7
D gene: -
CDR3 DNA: TGTGCCATCAGTGAGTCGAAGGGCCACTCCTACGAGCAGTACTTC
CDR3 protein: CAISESKGHSYEQYF

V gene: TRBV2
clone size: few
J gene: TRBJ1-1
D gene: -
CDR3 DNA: TGTGCCAGCAGTGCCTTCCCACGGTCTTTGAACACTGAAGCTTTCTTT
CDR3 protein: CASSAFPRSLNTEAFF

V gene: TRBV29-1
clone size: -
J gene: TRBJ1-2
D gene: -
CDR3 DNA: TGCAGCGTCCGCAGCAGGGAAGCTAACTATGGCTACACCTTC
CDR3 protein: CSVRSREANYGYTF

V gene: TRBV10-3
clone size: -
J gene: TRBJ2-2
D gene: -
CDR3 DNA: TGTGCCATCAGTTCTCCTCTCGGGAGAGGGAACACCGGGGAGCTGTTTTTT
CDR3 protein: CAISSPLGRGNTGELFF